This T cell receptor (beta chain) appears in the sequencing data of a study of T cell changes during pregnancy in multiple sclerosis (dated by TCRdb to 2018 to 2020). A note on the overall study: The study examined how the T cell repertoire changed over the course of pregnancy in women with multiple sclerosis.

This clone is a singleton in its sample. What antigen it recognizes has not been identified. Per-base quality was not reported, and no clone a single base away is much larger than it. The junction carries 11 bases between V and J, which are trimmed by 6 bases and 2 bases respectively. CDR1 and CDR2 were assigned from the germline V gene (reference sequence) as MNHEY and SMNVEV. The CDR3 goes from the cysteine to the phenylalanine over 14 residues. Here the CDR3 DNA is all that survives: 42 bases in frame from base 1. Library preparation used the immunoSEQ multiplex PCR assay. TCRdb obtained this table from immuneACCESS and retained in-frame rearrangements with V and J assigned. These tables miss some clones; where compared with another copy, unresolved V genes account for less than half of the shortfall, and the remainder is unexplained. Across this sample there are more than 50,000 clones, with roughly 89% seen only once. Almost 0.5% of the sample is in the top ten clones.

Source: CD4+ T cells from peripheral blood mononuclear cells, taken after pregnancy. Here the chain combines TRBV27 and TRBJ1-3; 6 matching bases give a weak D call of TRBD1. The source is a female donor in good health, enrolled as a control in a pregnancy study. The CDR3: CASRRQAAGNTIYF. In nucleotides, the sequence is TGTGCCAGCAGGAGACAGGCGGCTGGAAACACCATATATTTT.